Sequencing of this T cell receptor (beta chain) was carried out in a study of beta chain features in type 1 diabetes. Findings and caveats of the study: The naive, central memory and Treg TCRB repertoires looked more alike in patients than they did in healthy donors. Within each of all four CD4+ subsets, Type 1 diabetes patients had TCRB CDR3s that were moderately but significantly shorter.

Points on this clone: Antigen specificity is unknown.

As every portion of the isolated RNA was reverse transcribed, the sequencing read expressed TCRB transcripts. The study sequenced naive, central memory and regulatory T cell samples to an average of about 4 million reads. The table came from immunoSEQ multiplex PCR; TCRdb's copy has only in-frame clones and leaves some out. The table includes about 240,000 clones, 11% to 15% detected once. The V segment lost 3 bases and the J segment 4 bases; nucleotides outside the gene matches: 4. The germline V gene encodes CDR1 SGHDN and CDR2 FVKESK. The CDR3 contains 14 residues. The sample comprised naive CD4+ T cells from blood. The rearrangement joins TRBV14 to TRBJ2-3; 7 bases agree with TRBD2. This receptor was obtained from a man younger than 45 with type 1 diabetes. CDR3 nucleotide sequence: TGTGCCAGCAGCCACAGACTAGCAGCAGATACGCAGTATTTT. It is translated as CASSHRLAADTQYF.